This T cell receptor (beta chain) emerged from a study of human T cells and chemical hapten exposure. MiXCR, run by TCRdb on the RACE reads, gives a single entry per CDR3 protein. The table includes roughly 80,000 distinct CDR3 sequences, over 6.5% detected once. The time point: healthy volunteer bleed at 6 weeks. Extraction yielded total RNA from whole blood (unfractionated). This clonotype was seen repeatedly, ten times or more. Its specificity is unknown. Points from the study as a whole: The number of TCRs above 1 in 1000 frequency did not change after DPC sensitization.

Germline trimming cut 6 bases from V and 14 bases from J; bases unmatched to any gene: 6. The length of the CDR3 is 13 residues. CDR1 is MNHNS and CDR2 is SASEGT in the germline V gene. The TCR was taken from a female donor in good health. Some clones in this sample may be carry-over from other donors' samples. The chain links TRBV6-1 to TRBJ2-3; TRBD2 matches at 15 bases. Sequenced sample: whole blood. The DNA of the CDR3 is TGTGCCAGCAGGGCCGGACTAGCGGGGGGGCTGTATTTT. The encoded protein is CASRAGLAGGLYF.